This T cell receptor beta chain was identified during a study of blood T cell repertoires in COVID-19. V dropped 0 bases and J dropped 9; count of bases not matched to a gene: 4. CDR3 length: 15 amino acids. Germline V gene data show CDR1 as MNHEY and CDR2 as SMNVEV (reference sequence). This table comes from immunoSEQ multiplex PCR, and its TCRdb copy is limited to in-frame clones, with some not included. The sample lists around 400,000 clones; roughly 86% were seen once. This clonotype was obtained from a woman aged 30 to 39 who had recovered from COVID-19. Sequenced sample: PBMCs or T cells enriched from blood (not recorded which). The V gene is TRBV27, the J gene TRBJ1-6, with TRBD1 matching over 8 bases. The CDR3 DNA reads as TGTGCCAGCAGTTTATCGAGGACAGGGCGTTCACCCCTCCACTTT. This sequence encodes CASSLSRTGRSPLHF.